This TCR beta chain came from a study of blood T cell repertoires in COVID-19. Using immunoSEQ multiplex PCR, the repertoire was profiled, and TCRdb retains in-frame clones only, with some absent. The sample lists around 170,000 clones; 75% to 85% were seen once. The CDR3 contains 14 residues. Germline CDR1 reads MNHEY; CDR2 reads SVGAGI. The trim removed 2 bases at V and 2 bases at J, leaving 3 bases unmatched. The origin of this receptor is a human donor in a cohort sampled during active COVID-19. The genes are TRBV6-5 and TRBJ2-7; 7 bases are a match to TRBD2. The sequenced sample was peripheral blood. Here the CDR3 DNA reads TGTGCCAGCAGTTACGGGGGAGGGCCCTACGAGCAGTACTTC. Protein: CASSYGGGPYEQYF.